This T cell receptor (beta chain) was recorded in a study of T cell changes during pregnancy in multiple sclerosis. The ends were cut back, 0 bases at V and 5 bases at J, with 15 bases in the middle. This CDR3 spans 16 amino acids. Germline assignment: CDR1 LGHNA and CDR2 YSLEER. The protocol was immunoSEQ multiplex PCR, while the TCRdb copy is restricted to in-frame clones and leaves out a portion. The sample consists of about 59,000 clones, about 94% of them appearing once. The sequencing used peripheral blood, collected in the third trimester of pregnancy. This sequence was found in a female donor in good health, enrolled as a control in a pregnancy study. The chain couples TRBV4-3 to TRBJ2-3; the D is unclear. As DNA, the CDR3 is TGCGCCAGCAGCCAAGATAGACTCTTTCTTAAAGATACGCAGTATTTT. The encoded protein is CASSQDRLFLKDTQYF.